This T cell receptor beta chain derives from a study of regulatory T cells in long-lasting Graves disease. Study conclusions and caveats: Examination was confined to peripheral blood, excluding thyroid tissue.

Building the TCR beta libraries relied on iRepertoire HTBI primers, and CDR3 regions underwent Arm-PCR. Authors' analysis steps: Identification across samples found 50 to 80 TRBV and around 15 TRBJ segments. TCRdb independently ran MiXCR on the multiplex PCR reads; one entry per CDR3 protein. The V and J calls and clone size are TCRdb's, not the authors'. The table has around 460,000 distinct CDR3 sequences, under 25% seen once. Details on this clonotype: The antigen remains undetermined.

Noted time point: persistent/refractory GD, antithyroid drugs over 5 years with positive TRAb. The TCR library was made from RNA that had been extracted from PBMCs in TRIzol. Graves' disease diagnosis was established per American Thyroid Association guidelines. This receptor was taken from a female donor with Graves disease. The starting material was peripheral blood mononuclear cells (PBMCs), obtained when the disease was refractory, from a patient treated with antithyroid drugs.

The CDR3 bases are TGCAGTGCTAGAGATATGGCAGACACTGAAGCTTTCTTT. It yields the protein CSARDMADTEAFF. The gene calls are TRBV20-1 and TRBJ1-1; the D is unclear. Germline-derived CDR1 and CDR2 are DFQATT and SNEGSKA (reference sequence). Trimming stripped 0 bases from V and 3 bases from J, with 8 bases between. CDR3 size: 13 residues.